This TCR beta chain was captured in a study of blood T cells in healthy people across ages. Findings and limits, study-wide: CMV status of donors was unknown, possibly confounding expanded clonotype changes.

Each of the donors had roughly 9.7 milliliters of peripheral blood drawn into EDTA-treated Vacutainer tubes. Every sample had a minimum of 6 million PBMCs isolated. This clonotype was recorded only once. What it recognizes is unknown. Alongside a J-beta primer mix, a sample-barcoded 5' primer served in a second PCR lasting 7 to 11 cycles. All samples yielded 2.5 million or more CDR3-containing paired-end reads. MiXCR, run by TCRdb on the 5' RACE reads, gives a single entry per CDR3 protein. This sample has about 1.8 million distinct CDR3 sequences, with around half found just once. The CDR3 length is 14 residues. The germline gives CDR1 SGHAT, CDR2 FQNNGV.

This rearrangement joins TRBV11-2 to TRBJ2-4; D is undetermined. The end of the DNA is better explained by TRBJ2-7, so the J call may be wrong. The sequence was collected from a woman aged 40 to 55 in good health. The specimen sequenced was blood. The CDR3 sequence: CASSRIAGRYEQYF. CDR3 sequence (DNA): TGTGCCAGCAGCCGAATAGCCGGCCGCTACGAGCAGTACTTC.